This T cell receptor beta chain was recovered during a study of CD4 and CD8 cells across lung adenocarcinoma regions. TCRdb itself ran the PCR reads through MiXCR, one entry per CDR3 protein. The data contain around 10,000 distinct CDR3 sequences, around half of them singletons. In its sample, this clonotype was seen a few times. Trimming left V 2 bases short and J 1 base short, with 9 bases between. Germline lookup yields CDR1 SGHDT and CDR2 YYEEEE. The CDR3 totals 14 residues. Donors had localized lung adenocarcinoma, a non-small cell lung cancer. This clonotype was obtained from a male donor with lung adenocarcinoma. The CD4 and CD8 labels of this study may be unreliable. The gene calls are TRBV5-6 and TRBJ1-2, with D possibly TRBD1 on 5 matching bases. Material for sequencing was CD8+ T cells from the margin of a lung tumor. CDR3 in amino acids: CASSFDSFNYGYTF. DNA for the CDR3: TGTGCCAGCAGCTTTGACAGCTTTAACTATGGCTACACCTTC.